This T cell receptor beta chain was recovered during a study of OX40 agonist ivuxolimab in advanced cancers. At the level of the study: Subjects had a mean age of around 60 years, with a range of roughly 20 to 79; around 80% were male.

CDR1 and CDR2 (germline): SEHNR, FQNEAQ (reference sequence). With 10 bases clipped from V and 2 bases from J, the junction kept 6 bases outside the gene matches. CDR3 length equals 13 residues. Measured with immunoSEQ multiplex PCR; TCRdb has only the in-frame clones, and not every one. The sample has over 100,000 clones; more than 80% are singletons. This clonotype originated in an adult with an advanced solid tumor such as melanoma, head and neck, liver or kidney cancer. The chain couples TRBV7-9 to TRBJ2-3; 7 bases are shared with TRBD2. The sample here was CD4+ or CD8+ T cells sorted from blood, taken in a trial of the OX40 agonist ivuxolimab. The CDR3 loop is CATQRGITDTQYF. CDR3 nucleotide sequence: TGTGCCACCCAGCGGGGTATCACAGATACGCAGTATTTT.